Listed below are T cell receptor beta chains from one sample, sequenced in a study of shared clonotypes between healthy human individuals. The repertoire was sequenced with immunoSEQ multiplex PCR; TCRdb's copy has only in-frame clones and lacks some. The data contain millions of clones, about 95% of them singletons. What was sequenced was naive CD4+ T cells sorted from blood. The receptors were sampled from a man younger than 35 in good health. CDR3s leave out the opening cysteine and the closing phenylalanine or tryptophan. Where a row states a size, it is once, few, many or the class of an expanded clone; other rows omit it.

v_gene	abundance	j_gene	CDR3aa
TRBV2	NA	TRBJ1-1	ASRPDGPNTEAF
TRBV5-1	NA	TRBJ2-1	ASSLRVPEGDQQF
TRBV7-2	NA	TRBJ2-2	ASSPLLLLNTGELF
TRBV11-2	NA	TRBJ2-5	ASSLQTSGETQY
TRBV19	NA	TRBJ1-5	ASRPDSNSNQPQH
TRBV5-4	NA	TRBJ2-1	ASSLGQRATAYNEQF
TRBV5-1	NA	TRBJ2-7	ASRRQGAAGPSYEQY
TRBV28	NA	TRBJ2-1	ASSSPGGAYNEQF
TRBV6-1	NA	TRBJ1-5	ASSEVGGVSNQPQH
TRBV25-1	NA	TRBJ1-2	ASSERGWGYT
TRBV5-3	NA	TRBJ2-2	ARRVSPNTGELF
TRBV15	many	TRBJ1-5	ATSTGQGDNQPQH
TRBV5-1	NA	TRBJ1-1	ASSPGGGQEAF
TRBV19	NA	TRBJ1-3	ASSIGRLVSGNTIY
TRBV2	once	TRBJ2-4	ASLGGGAKNIQY
TRBV7-2	NA	TRBJ1-1	ASSSYLNTEAF
TRBV2	once	TRBJ1-2	ASKGDAQVYGYT
TRBV20-1	NA	TRBJ2-7	STGASYEQY
TRBV6-4	NA	TRBJ2-7	ASSTGTLPYEQY
TRBV30	once	TRBJ1-4	AWSGTGAWSEKLF
TRBV7-2	NA	TRBJ2-1	ASSFPGSYNEQF
TRBV2	NA	TRBJ1-5	ASSVRGLQPQH
TRBV7-2	NA	TRBJ2-1	ASSSRTSGSVNEQF
TRBV28	NA	TRBJ2-7	ASRPSRGLDEQY
TRBV7-2	NA	TRBJ1-5	ASSQMTGRGQPQH
TRBV6-6	NA	TRBJ2-7	ASRRWDGSYEQY
TRBV11-3	NA	TRBJ2-1	ASSLEVRGSLYNEQF
TRBV7-2	NA	TRBJ2-7	ASSSTSGSYYEQY
TRBV11-2	NA	TRBJ2-3	ASSLDHLAGTYTDTQY
TRBV7-9	NA	TRBJ1-2	ASSEYGYT
TRBV5-4	NA	TRBJ2-6	ASSSNRGLGANVLT
TRBV18	NA	TRBJ2-4	ASSPLASQSIQY
TRBV2	once	TRBJ1-3	ASSEGRSLGGNTIY
TRBV29-1	NA	TRBJ2-1	SVEGTSGMYNEQF
TRBV10-1	NA	TRBJ2-3	ASSPTTDTQY
TRBV7-9	NA	TRBJ1-3	ASSLSRGLGNTIY
TRBV11-1	NA	TRBJ1-2	ASSFVSGHGYT